These 20 T cell receptor beta chains were sequenced from one sample in a study of T cell repertoires in cytomegalovirus infection. TCRdb re-analysed the reads in MiXCR, keeping a single row per CDR3 protein. The data show nearly 700,000 distinct CDR3 sequences, around a third seen once. Antigens of these TCRs are unknown. The sample was cultured PBMCs, taken from culture after CMV antigen stimulation. These receptors were taken from a human donor in good health (CMV status not recorded). Some clones in this sample may be carry-over from other donors' samples.

V is TRBV7-2 and J is TRBJ1-1; D is perhaps TRBD1 (5 bases). V gave up 5 bases and J gave up 8 bases, with 15 bases separating them. CDR3 length: 13 amino acids. Per germline, CDR1 SGHTA and CDR2 FQGNSA. The CDR3: CASSPGWGIEAFF. The CDR3 nucleotides are TGTGCCAGCAGCCCAGGGTGGGGGATCGAAGCTTTCTTT.

The V gene is TRBV6-1, the J gene TRBJ2-1, with TRBD2 matching over 9 bases. Germline loops: CDR1 MNHNS, CDR2 SASEGT. The CDR3 consists of 16 residues. V was clipped by 6 bases and J by 2 bases; unmatched bases: 8. The CDR3 protein is CASRISGLATYNEQFF. DNA of the CDR3: TGTGCCAGCAGAATCTCGGGACTAGCAACCTACAATGAGCAGTTCTTC.

This clonotype occurred many times. The chain recombines TRBV12-3 or TRBV12-4 with TRBJ1-4; D uncertain. Deletions cut 3 bases from V and 0 bases from J, with 14 bases between. This CDR3 spans 17 amino acids. The CDR3, as DNA: TGTGCCAGCAGTTTTGGGCAAAGCCATGCAACTAATGAAAAACTGTTTTTT. Translating gives CASSFGQSHATNEKLFF.

In its sample, this clonotype was seen a few times. The V gene is TRBV12-3 or TRBV12-4, the J gene TRBJ2-3; the D is unclear. This CDR3 has 15 residues. V was trimmed by 4 bases and J by 0 bases, leaving 11 bases between them. CDR3 loop: CASSSRAASTDTQYF. CDR3 DNA sequence: TGTGCCAGCAGTTCCCGAGCAGCTAGCACAGATACGCAGTATTTT.

This clonotype was picked up a small number of times. V and J are TRBV6-5 and TRBJ1-6; a weak D match, TRBD1 (6 bases). The CDR3 consists of 17 residues. The V end lost 4 bases, the J end lost 6 bases, and 19 bases lay between the germline ends. Germline assignment: CDR1 MNHEY and CDR2 SVGAGI. CDR3 coding DNA: TGTGCCAGCAGTTTCTATCCGCGACAGGTCCCTAATTCACCCCTCCACTTT. This translates into CASSFYPRQVPNSPLHF.

This chain joins TRBV7-9 and TRBJ2-1; D is possibly TRBD2 (5 bases). The ends were cut back, 4 bases at V and 8 bases at J, with 9 bases in the middle. The CDR3 runs to 12 residues. CDR1 is SEHNR, CDR2 FQNEAQ, per germline (reference sequence). CDR3 region: CASSSGVYEQFF. Here the CDR3 DNA reads TGTGCCAGCAGCTCCGGGGTATATGAGCAGTTCTTC.

This clonotype has only a few counts. This chain connects TRBV7-8 to TRBJ2-3; 9 positions match TRBD2. J was trimmed by 2 bases and V by 5 bases; bases with no gene match: 5. Germline values: CDR1 SGHVS, CDR2 FQNEAQ. The CDR3 runs 15 residues. CDR3 nucleotides: TGTGCCAGCAGCCAATTAGCGGGGGCCACAGATACGCAGTATTTT. Protein: CASSQLAGATDTQYF.

This clonotype came up a few times. V and J are TRBV19 and TRBJ2-5; 8 nucleotides match TRBD2. This CDR3 is built from 16 residues. V dropped 3 bases and J dropped 0; count of bases not matched to a gene: 6. CDR1 and CDR2 (germline): LNHDA, SQIVND (reference sequence). The CDR3 loop reads CASSISASGYQETQYF. The CDR3 nucleotides are TGTGCCAGTAGTATCTCCGCTAGCGGGTACCAAGAGACCCAGTACTTC.

The rearrangement links TRBV10-3 to TRBJ1-4; D unclear. Trimming took 9 bases from V and 4 from J, leaving 9 bases between them. The CDR3 totals 12 residues. Germline CDR1 is ENHRY and CDR2 is SYGVKD. This CDR3 reads CAIAADNEKLFF. DNA of the CDR3: TGTGCCATAGCGGCCGATAATGAAAAACTGTTTTTT.

This chain connects TRBV7-7 to TRBJ2-5; D assignment may be TRBD1 or TRBD2 (5 bases each). The germline gives CDR1 SSHAT, CDR2 FNYEAQ (reference sequence). This CDR3 is 18 amino acids long. Trimming stripped 3 bases from V and 2 bases from J, with 22 bases between. CDR3 nucleotides: TGTGCCAGCAGCTTGCTACCGTCCTGGGACGGTCGACAAGAGACCCAGTACTTC. Translated: CASSLLPSWDGRQETQYF.

The chain employs TRBV5-1 and TRBJ1-4; D is undetermined. There are 13 residues in the CDR3. Germline V CDR1 and CDR2: SGHRS, YFSETQ. Trimming took 0 bases from V and 8 from J, leaving 8 bases between them. CDR3 DNA: TGCGCCAGCAGCTTGGATACAGCAGAAAAACTGTTTTTT. As protein: CASSLDTAEKLFF.

This clonotype was detected a few times. The chain recombines TRBV7-9 with TRBJ2-1; no firm D call. Germline V CDR1 and CDR2: SEHNR, FQNEAQ (reference sequence). The CDR3 contains 14 residues. Deletions cut 3 bases from V and 8 bases from J, with 14 bases between. The CDR3 DNA is TGTGCCAGCAGCTTTGGTATCCGGAGAGATGAGCAGTTCTTC. Residues: CASSFGIRRDEQFF.

This clonotype was seen more than once but under ten times. CDR3: CASSILPTGRLDQPQHF. In DNA form, the CDR3 reads TGTGCCAGCAGCATTCTACCGACAGGGAGGTTAGATCAGCCCCAGCATTTT. The chain is built from TRBV7-6 and TRBJ1-5; TRBD1 matches at 7 bases. CDR3 length: 17 amino acids. Germline V lookup: CDR1 SGHVS, CDR2 FNYEAQ. Unmatched junction bases numbered 15, after V lost 5 bases and J lost 5 bases.

V usage is TRBV4-3 and J usage is TRBJ1-4; D is perhaps TRBD1 (5 bases). Trimming left V 1 base short and J 12 bases short, with 12 bases between. This CDR3 spans 13 amino acids. Germline V gives CDR1 LGHNA, CDR2 YSLEER. CDR3 nucleotides: TGCGCCAGCAGCCAAGCGGGGGGTGGGGAACTGTTTTTT. Translating it yields CASSQAGGGELFF.

The chain couples TRBV6-1 to TRBJ1-2, with 7 nucleotides matching TRBD1. The CDR3 extends over 13 amino acids. V shed 5 bases and J 8 bases; nucleotides not matched to a gene: 8. In germline, CDR1 is MNHNS, CDR2 SASEGT. CDR3 loop: CASSLQGMGGYTF. DNA of the CDR3: TGTGCCAGCAGTTTACAGGGGATGGGGGGCTACACCTTC.

The gene calls are TRBV19 and TRBJ1-1, with a tentative D call TRBD1 (6 bases). Deletions cut 10 bases from V and 2 bases from J, with 14 bases between. The germline V gene encodes CDR1 LNHDA and CDR2 SQIVND (reference sequence). The CDR3 is made up of 13 amino acids. The CDR3 region is CATRSQGNTEAFF. DNA of the CDR3: TGTGCCACCCGATCACAGGGTAACACTGAAGCTTTCTTT.

This clonotype turned up a few times. This chain links TRBV19 with TRBJ2-1; TRBD1 aligns across 8 bases. V lost 6 bases and J lost 4; bases outside the gene matches: 8. Germline assignment: CDR1 LNHDA and CDR2 SQIVND (reference sequence). CDR3 length: 15 amino acids. For the CDR3, the DNA is TGTGCCAGTAGAAATCAGGGGGCGAGATACAATGAGCAGTTCTTC. It is translated as CASRNQGARYNEQFF.

This clonotype was detected ten times or more. The V and J genes are TRBV7-2 and TRBJ2-3, with 9 bases lining up with TRBD1. Germline trimming cut 3 bases from V and 6 bases from J; bases unmatched to any gene: 13. The CDR3 is made up of 17 amino acids. Germline values: CDR1 SGHTA, CDR2 FQGNSA. The CDR3 DNA is TGTGCCAGCAGCTTGACCGGGACAGGGACTCCCGTTGATACGCAGTATTTT. This codes for CASSLTGTGTPVDTQYF.

The table lists this clonotype with a few counts. The chain employs TRBV5-6 and TRBJ2-2; weak D call: TRBD1 (6 bases). The length of the CDR3 is 15 residues. V was clipped by 1 base and J by 8 bases, with 15 bases between them. CDR1 and CDR2 (germline): SGHDT, YYEEEE. DNA of the CDR3: TGTGCCAGCAGCTTGATTGGGGGCGAAATGGGGGAGCTGTTTTTT. Its translation: CASSLIGGEMGELFF.

This clonotype was counted between two and nine times. The genes are TRBV27 and TRBJ2-7; D uncertain. The length of the CDR3 is 12 residues. Germline V CDR1 and CDR2: MNHEY, SMNVEV (reference sequence). V lost 5 bases, J lost 6 bases, and 11 bases lay in between. The CDR3 loop is CASSTPGSEQYF. As DNA, the CDR3 is TGTGCCAGCAGTACACCCGGCTCCGAGCAGTACTTC.